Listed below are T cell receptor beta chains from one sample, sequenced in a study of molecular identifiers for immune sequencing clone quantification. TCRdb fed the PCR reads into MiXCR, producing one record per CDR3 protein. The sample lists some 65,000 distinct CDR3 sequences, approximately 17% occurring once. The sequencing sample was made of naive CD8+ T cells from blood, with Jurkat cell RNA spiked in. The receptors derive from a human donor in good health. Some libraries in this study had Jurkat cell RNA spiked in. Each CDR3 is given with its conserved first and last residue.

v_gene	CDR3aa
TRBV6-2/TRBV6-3	CASSETGTSGRIHEQYF
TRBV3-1	CASSQGAGVRPQHF
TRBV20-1	CSALKGLAGAPPDTQYF
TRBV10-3	CAISELAVNTGELFF
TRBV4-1	CASSQEELAGRSSYEQYF
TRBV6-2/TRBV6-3	CASSYSTGASTDTQYF
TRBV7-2	CASSPGISGNTIYF
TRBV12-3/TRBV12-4	CASSPTGGGIMERFF
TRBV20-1	CSAEAAGEQHF
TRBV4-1	CASSPGAYNEQFF
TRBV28	CASSLRLVDTQYF
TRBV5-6	CASSERRGLTANYEQYF
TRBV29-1	CSVVSGLYEQYF
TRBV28	CASSLGIGAYEQYF
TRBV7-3	CASSSEPGLATEQYF
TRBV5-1	CASSLAGQPNYGYTF
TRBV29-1	CSVEDRLAGGLNEQFF
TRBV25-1	CASSEFRGLLVQETQYF
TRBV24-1	CATSDGGTINGYEKLFF
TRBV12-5	CASGFGATEAFF
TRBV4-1	CASSLKFGGKRNSYEQYF
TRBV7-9	CASSGTSLPYNEQFF
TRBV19	CASSIAGGGTEAFF
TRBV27	CAGSWGTGVREQYF